The 21 T cell receptor beta chains below all came from one sample that was sequenced in a study of sequential checkpoint blockade in melanoma. The sample's treatment: randomized to nivolumab then ipilimumab (arm A) or the reverse (arm B). Clones were read by immunoSEQ multiplex PCR, and TCRdb kept only the in-frame ones, dropping some. The sample shows tens of thousands of clones, roughly 88% of them seen only once. The source material was CD8+ T cells sorted from blood (inferred from file names), sampled from a patient given nivolumab and ipilimumab in sequence. Receptor source: a human donor with melanoma.

The CDR3 protein is CASSFGQGETQYF. The CDR3 DNA reads TGTGCCAGCAGCTTTGGACAGGGAGAGACCCAGTACTTC. The J gene is TRBJ2-5, the V gene TRBV7-3, with TRBD1 identical over 8 bases. The CDR3 covers 13 residues. The germline V gene encodes CDR1 SGHTA and CDR2 FQGTGA. V lost 3 bases to trimming and J lost 4 bases; unmatched junction nucleotides: 1.

This chain uses TRBV9 with TRBJ2-7; TRBD2 matches at 10 bases. Germline CDR1 and CDR2: SGDLS and YYNGEE. The length of the CDR3 is 14 residues. V lost 3 bases, J lost 6 bases, and 6 bases stayed unmatched. The CDR3 nucleotides read TGTGCCAGCAGCGCCAGCGGGAGGGCCCCCGAGCAGTACTTC. As protein: CASSASGRAPEQYF.

This chain uses TRBV6-4 with TRBJ2-1; 10 positions agree with TRBD2. This CDR3 has 15 amino acids. J was trimmed by 9 bases and V by 0 bases; bases with no gene match: 5. Germline V gives CDR1 MRHNA, CDR2 SNTAGT. The CDR3 region has the DNA TGTGCCAGCAGTGACTCGAACCTAGCGGGAGTTGAGCAGTTCTTC. It translates to CASSDSNLAGVEQFF.

This clone was counted once. V usage is TRBV9 and J usage is TRBJ1-1; D gene unclear. V was shortened by 6 bases and J by 4 bases, with 16 bases between the two germline ends. The CDR3 sequence is 14 residues long. The germline V gene has CDR1 SGDLS and CDR2 YYNGEE. The chain's CDR3 is CASKDGPLGTEAFF. The CDR3 DNA reads TGTGCCAGCAAGGACGGCCCACTAGGCACTGAAGCTTTCTTT.

The rearrangement uses TRBV7-2 and TRBJ2-2; 9 nucleotides line up with TRBD2. CDR1 and CDR2 (germline): SGHTA, FQGNSA. CDR3 length: 18 amino acids. Germline trimming cut 2 bases from V and 8 bases from J; bases unmatched to any gene: 15. The CDR3, as DNA: TGTGCCAGCAGCTTATTCGGGTCGGGCGGGAGGGCCTTGGGGGAGCTGTTTTTT. Its protein product is CASSLFGSGGRALGELFF.

Comments on this clone: The identical CDR3 is also encoded by other nucleotide sequences in the sample. The chain has TRBV9 and TRBJ2-3; 8 bases are a match to TRBD2. Germline lookup yields CDR1 SGDLS and CDR2 YYNGEE. CDR3 length: 15 amino acids. J gave up 3 bases and V 0 bases, and 3 bases lay outside the gene matches. CDR3 loop: CASSVDSGSTDTQYF. In DNA form, the CDR3 reads TGTGCCAGCAGCGTAGACAGCGGGAGTACAGATACGCAGTATTTT.

V is TRBV2 and J is TRBJ2-7; a weak D match, TRBD1 (5 bases). The V end lost 5 bases, the J end lost 3 bases, and 14 bases lay between the germline ends. The V gene's germline CDR1 is SNHLY and CDR2 FYNNEI. The CDR3 has 14 amino acids. In DNA form, the CDR3 reads TGTGCCAGCAGTTGGACACATAAAGACTACGAGCAGTACTTC. Amino acid sequence: CASSWTHKDYEQYF.

This clone was counted between two and nine times. The chain is built from TRBV19 and TRBJ2-7; D unclear. In germline, CDR1 is LNHDA, CDR2 SQIVND (reference sequence). The V end was cut by 1 base, the J end by 5 bases, with 6 bases between. The CDR3 consists of 12 residues. CDR3 coding DNA: TGTGCCAGTAGTATAGGCAGGCACGAGCAGTACTTC. The encoded protein is CASSIGRHEQYF. Based on the CDR3 plus reference TRBV19 and TRBJ2-7, the full variable domain is DGGITQSPKYLFRKEGQNVTLSCEQNLNHDAMYWYRQDPGQGLRLIYYSQIVNDFQKGDIAEGYSVSREKKESFPLTVTSAQKNPTAFYLCASSIGRHEQYFGPGTRLTVT.

V is TRBV7-8 and J is TRBJ1-5; D call uncertain. The CDR3 is made up of 18 amino acids. V gave up 5 bases and J gave up 2 bases, with 22 bases separating them. Germline values: CDR1 SGHVS, CDR2 FQNEAQ. The CDR3 DNA reads TGTGCCAGCAGCCAAGATCAGGAACGGGATCTGGGCAATCAGCCCCAGCATTTT. Translating gives CASSQDQERDLGNQPQHF.

The chain has TRBV28 and TRBJ2-3; D uncertain. V lost 3 bases and J lost 4, with 8 bases in between. This CDR3 is built from 13 residues. Looked up from germline, CDR1 is MDHEN and CDR2 is SYDVKM. The CDR3 here is CASSLALADTQYF. CDR3 DNA sequence: TGTGCCAGCAGTTTGGCTCTGGCAGATACGCAGTATTTT.

The chain has TRBV27 and TRBJ2-1, with a tentative D call TRBD2 (6 bases). The CDR3 contains 18 residues. Germline V gene lookup returns CDR1 MNHEY and CDR2 SMNVEV (reference sequence). V was clipped by 5 bases and J by 6 bases, with 26 bases between them. CDR3 sequence reads: CASSLIRADRLATNEQFF. CDR3 DNA: TGTGCCAGCAGTCTTATACGAGCTGATCGGCTAGCGACCAATGAGCAGTTCTTC.

J is TRBJ1-1 and V is TRBV10-3; 7 positions agree with TRBD1. Germline lookup yields CDR1 ENHRY and CDR2 SYGVKD. J was trimmed by 2 bases and V by 6 bases; bases with no gene match: 3. This CDR3 has 13 residues. This CDR3 is CAIRGQTNTEAFF. As DNA, the CDR3 is TGTGCCATCAGGGGACAGACAAACACTGAAGCTTTCTTT.

The genes are TRBV19 and TRBJ1-1; D gene uncertain. V lost 7 bases to trimming and J lost 1 base, with 10 bases between them. This CDR3 spans 13 amino acids. Per the germline V gene, CDR1 is LNHDA and CDR2 is SQIVND (reference sequence). The CDR3 loop reads CASTHSSNTEAFF. The DNA for the CDR3 is TGTGCCAGTACACACAGCTCGAACACTGAAGCTTTCTTT. Drawing the rest from reference TRBV19 and TRBJ1-1, the complete variable domain is DGGITQSPKYLFRKEGQNVTLSCEQNLNHDAMYWYRQDPGQGLRLIYYSQIVNDFQKGDIAEGYSVSREKKESFPLTVTSAQKNPTAFYLCASTHSSNTEAFFGQGTRLTVV.

J is TRBJ2-1 and V is TRBV30; possible D gene TRBD2, 6 bases. Per germline, CDR1 GTSNPN and CDR2 SVGIG (reference sequence). The ends were cut back, 0 bases at V and 5 bases at J, with 14 bases in the middle. The CDR3 is 15 amino acids. The CDR3 protein is CAWSVLAGWNNEQFF. CDR3 in DNA: TGTGCCTGGAGTGTACTCGCGGGATGGAACAATGAGCAGTTCTTC.

This clone showed up just once. This chain connects TRBV27 to TRBJ2-1, with 7 bases fitting TRBD2. Germline CDR1 MNHEY, CDR2 SMNVEV (reference sequence). V lost 5 bases to trimming and J lost 8 bases; unmatched junction nucleotides: 12. The CDR3 sequence is 15 residues long. CDR3 nucleotide sequence: TGTGCCAGCAGTCCCCGGGGCGGGAGATTCGATGAGCAGTTCTTC. Protein: CASSPRGGRFDEQFF.

The chain joins TRBV5-1 to TRBJ1-1; D possibly corresponds to TRBD1 (5 bases). The CDR3 totals 16 residues. Germline V gene lookup returns CDR1 SGHRS and CDR2 YFSETQ. V lost 0 bases and J lost 3, with 15 bases in between. CDR3 amino acids: CASSLGVRGEYTEAFF. Here the CDR3 DNA reads TGCGCCAGCAGCTTGGGAGTACGGGGGGAGTACACTGAAGCTTTCTTT.

This chain joins TRBV28 and TRBJ1-1; possible D gene TRBD1, 6 bases. This CDR3 spans 14 amino acids. V was trimmed by 8 bases and J by 3 bases, leaving 16 bases between them. CDR1 is MDHEN and CDR2 is SYDVKM in the germline V gene. CDR3 bases: TGTGCCAGCGGCCCAGGGGCGTCTGACACTGAAGCTTTCTTT. It codes for CASGPGASDTEAFF.

This chain links TRBV5-8 with TRBJ1-2, with 8 bases fitting TRBD1. CDR1 SGHTS and CDR2 YDEGEE come from the germline V gene. With 4 bases clipped from V and 3 bases from J, the junction kept 11 bases outside the gene matches. CDR3 size: 16 residues. In nucleotides, the CDR3 is TGTGCCAGCAGCGCGGGACAGGTTGACGCTTACTATGGCTACACCTTC. This sequence encodes CASSAGQVDAYYGYTF.

This chain connects TRBV9 to TRBJ2-7, with D uncertain. Trimming stripped 0 bases from V and 7 bases from J, with 11 bases between. Per germline, CDR1 SGDLS and CDR2 YYNGEE. CDR3 length: 13 amino acids. The CDR3 sequence is CASSVDGQQEQYF. As DNA, the CDR3 is TGTGCCAGCAGCGTAGATGGGCAGCAGGAGCAGTACTTC. Looking up the rest from reference TRBV9 and TRBJ2-7 gives the full variable domain: DSGVTQTPKHLITATGQRVTLRCSPRSGDLSVYWYQQSLDQGLQFLIQYYNGEERAKGNILERFSAQQFPDLHSELNLSSLELGDSALYFCASSVDGQQEQYFGPGTRLTVT.

The rearrangement uses TRBV9 and TRBJ2-1, with D possibly TRBD2 on 6 matching bases. V lost 3 bases and J lost 6, with 22 bases in between. Germline lookup yields CDR1 SGDLS and CDR2 YYNGEE. The CDR3 covers 17 residues. This chain's CDR3 is CASSGVRDFLTGNEQFF. The CDR3 DNA is TGTGCCAGCAGCGGCGTCCGGGACTTTCTTACCGGCAATGAGCAGTTCTTC.

The gene calls are TRBV19 and TRBJ2-7, with 7 bases matching TRBD1. Germline V gene data show CDR1 as LNHDA and CDR2 as SQIVND (reference sequence). The CDR3 length is 15 residues. Unmatched junction bases numbered 7, after V lost 5 bases and J lost 0 bases. The CDR3 DNA follows: TGTGCCAGTAGTCTGTGGGACAGTAGCTCCTACGAGCAGTACTTC. This codes for CASSLWDSSSYEQYF.